This T cell receptor (beta chain) was sequenced during a study of CD8 T cells in Susac syndrome. General observations from the study: CD4+ T cell repertoires in Susac syndrome exhibited no evidence of clonal expansion.

The ends lost 4 bases at V and 6 bases at J; junction bases unmatched: 7. CDR1 and CDR2 (germline): SGHRS, YFSETQ. The CDR3 extends over 14 amino acids. Random hexamers served to reverse transcribe roughly 0.45 to 1 ug RNA. TCRdb recomputed calls from the immunoSEQ multiplex PCR reads with MiXCR, one row per CDR3 protein. Altogether approximately 180,000 distinct CDR3 sequences are present, around 90% being singletons, with the ten largest covering over 0.075%. Remarks on this clonotype: Antigen: not known.

What was sequenced was CD4+ T cells from PBMCs. The origin of this receptor is a human donor with Susac syndrome. V usage is TRBV5-1 and J usage is TRBJ2-3; 8 bases line up with TRBD2. CDR3 amino acids: CASSVERGSDTQYF. The CDR3 DNA is TGCGCCAGCAGCGTCGAGCGGGGGTCCGATACGCAGTATTTT.